Sequencing of this T cell receptor beta chain was carried out in a study of CD8+CD57+ T cells in acquired aplastic anemia (dated by TCRdb to between 2018 and 2020). In terms of the full investigation: On average, sorted CD4+ and CD8+ cells yielded 3 to 4 ug of extracted DNA, with a range of about 0.19 to 30 ug. Healthy donor samples averaged approximately 10 million reads for CD4+ and 11.0 million for CD8+ cells. Study-wide findings and limitations: CD8+ Simpson's diversity did not differ significantly between patients and healthy controls (P=0.060). About 28 CD8+ CDR3 sequences were found in both patients and controls but appeared to be highly expressed in patients and within the immunodominant clones of the patients.

Profiling of TCR beta VDJ combinations and CDR3 sequences used genomic DNA as the template. An Illumina HiSeq 2000 was the platform used for TCR repertoire sequencing. The original methods were these. TRBV/TRBJ rearrangement plots, CDR3 size and DJ length profiles, and Simpson's diversity index were used to evaluate the repertoires. The most abundant DNA sequence in the deep sequencing data was taken as the immunodominant clone. CDR3 amino acid sequences were checked for sharing between subjects and were compared against published repertoires and the VDJdb database. TCRdb reprocessing: public reads trimmed at Q25 with fastp, clones called with MiXCR, in-frame beta chains kept. A single entry per CDR3 protein holds the most common genes and DNA from its merged rows. Clone size and V and J calls follow TCRdb, not the original study. Present in this sample are some 120,000 distinct CDR3 sequences, about half of which were seen just once. 2% to 3% of the sample lies in the top ten.

TCR repertoires of sorted CD4+ and CD8+ blood T cells from severe aplastic anemia patients and healthy subjects were deep-sequenced in the study. Ficoll-Paque density gradient centrifugation was used to isolate peripheral blood mononuclear cells. Before DNA extraction, CD4+ and CD8+ T cells were sorted with FACS or magnetic beads. This clonotype appeared once. The specificity of this receptor is unknown. Base-call qualities are not available, and no considerably larger clone is one nucleotide away. One read alone makes for weak evidence. From the germline V gene, CDR1 is SGHVS and CDR2 is FQNEAQ. V is shortened by 6 bases, J by 4 bases, and the region joining them spans 13 bases. The CDR3 contains 13 residues, cysteine and phenylalanine counted. Only the CDR3 DNA stays, 39 bases, in frame from base 1.

The clonotype was recovered from a human donor in good health, serving as a control. The sequencing sample was made of sorted CD4+, CD8+, or CD8+CD57+ T cells (not recorded which) from PBMCs. The chain joins TRBV7-8 to TRBJ2-7, with a weak D call of TRBD1 (6 bases match). The CDR3 in this case is CASSEGTGYEQYF. The sequenced DNA: TGTGCCAGCAGTGAAGGAACAGGGTACGAGCAGTACTTC.